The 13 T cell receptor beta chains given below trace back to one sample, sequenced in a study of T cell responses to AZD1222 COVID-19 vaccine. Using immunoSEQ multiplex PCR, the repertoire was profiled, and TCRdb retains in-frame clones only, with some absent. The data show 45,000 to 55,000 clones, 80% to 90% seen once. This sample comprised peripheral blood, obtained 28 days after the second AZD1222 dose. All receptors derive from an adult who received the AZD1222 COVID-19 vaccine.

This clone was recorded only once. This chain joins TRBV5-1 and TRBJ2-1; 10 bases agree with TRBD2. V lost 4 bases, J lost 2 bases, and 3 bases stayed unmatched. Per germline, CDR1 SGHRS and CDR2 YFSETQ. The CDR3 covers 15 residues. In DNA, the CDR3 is TGCGCCAGCAGCGCCGGGACTAGCGCCTACAATGAGCAGTTCTTC. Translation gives CASSAGTSAYNEQFF.

CDR3: CASSKTPGLAPNEQFF. CDR3 nucleotides: TGTGCCAGCAGCAAAACTCCGGGACTAGCGCCCAATGAGCAGTTCTTC. This chain uses TRBV11-3 with TRBJ2-1; 10 nucleotides align to TRBD2. This CDR3 is 16 amino acids long. Germline-derived CDR1 and CDR2 are SGHNT and YENEEA. V was clipped by 5 bases and J by 6 bases; unmatched bases: 10. Full variable domain (missing parts from reference TRBV11-3 and TRBJ2-1): EAGVVQSPRYKIIEKKQPVAFWCNPISGHNTLYWYLQNLGQGPELLIRYENEEAVDDSQLPKDRFSAERLKGVDSTLKIQPAELGDSAVYLCASSKTPGLAPNEQFFGPGTRLTVL.

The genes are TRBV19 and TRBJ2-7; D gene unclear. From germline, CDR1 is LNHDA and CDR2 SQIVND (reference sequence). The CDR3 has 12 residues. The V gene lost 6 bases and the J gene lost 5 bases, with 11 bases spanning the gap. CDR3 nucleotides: TGTGCCAGTAGAATCGCTAGTGACGAGCAGTACTTC. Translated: CASRIASDEQYF.

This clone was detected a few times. The DNA for the CDR3 is TGTGCCAGCAGTGAAGACACTGCGTATGTGGCGGTCGAGCAGTACTTC. This sequence encodes CASSEDTAYVAVEQYF. The V call is TRBV6-1, the J call TRBJ2-7; D is unresolved. The CDR3 is 16 amino acids. The V end was cut by 1 base, the J end by 6 bases, with 19 bases between. The germline CDR1 and CDR2 sequences are MNHNS and SASEGT.

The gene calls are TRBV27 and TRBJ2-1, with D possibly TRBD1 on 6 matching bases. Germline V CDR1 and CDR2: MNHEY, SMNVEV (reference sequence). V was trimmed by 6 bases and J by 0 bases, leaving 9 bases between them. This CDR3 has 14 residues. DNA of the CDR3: TGTGCCAGCAGCCAGGGGCCCTCCTACAATGAGCAGTTCTTC. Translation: CASSQGPSYNEQFF.

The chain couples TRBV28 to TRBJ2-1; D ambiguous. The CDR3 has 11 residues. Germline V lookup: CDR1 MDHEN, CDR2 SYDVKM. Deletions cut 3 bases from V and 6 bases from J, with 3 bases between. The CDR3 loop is CASSFANEQFF. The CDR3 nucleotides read TGTGCCAGCAGTTTTGCCAATGAGCAGTTCTTC.

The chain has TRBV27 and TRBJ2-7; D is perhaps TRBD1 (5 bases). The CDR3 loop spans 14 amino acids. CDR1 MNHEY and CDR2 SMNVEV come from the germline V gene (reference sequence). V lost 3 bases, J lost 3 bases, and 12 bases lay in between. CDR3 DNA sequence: TGTGCCAGCAGTTTCACAGGATCTTACTACGAGCAGTACTTC. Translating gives CASSFTGSYYEQYF.

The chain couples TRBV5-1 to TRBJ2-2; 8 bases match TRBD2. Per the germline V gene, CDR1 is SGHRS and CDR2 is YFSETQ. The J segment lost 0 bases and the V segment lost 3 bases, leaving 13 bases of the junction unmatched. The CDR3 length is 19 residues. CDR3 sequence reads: CASSYPSGSQRANTGELFF. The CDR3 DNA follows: TGCGCCAGCAGCTACCCGAGCGGGAGCCAAAGGGCGAACACCGGGGAGCTGTTTTTT.

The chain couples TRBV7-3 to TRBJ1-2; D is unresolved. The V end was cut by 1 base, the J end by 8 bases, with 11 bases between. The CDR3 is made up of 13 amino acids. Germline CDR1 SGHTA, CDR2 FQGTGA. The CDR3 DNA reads TGTGCCAGCAGCTTAAATGAGGGTCTCGGCTACACCTTC. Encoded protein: CASSLNEGLGYTF.

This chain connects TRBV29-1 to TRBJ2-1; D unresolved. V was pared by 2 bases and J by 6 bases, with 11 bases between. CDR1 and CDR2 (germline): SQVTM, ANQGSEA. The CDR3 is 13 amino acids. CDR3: CSVETFQANEQFF. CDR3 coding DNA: TGCAGCGTTGAAACTTTCCAGGCCAATGAGCAGTTCTTC.

The CDR3 sequence: CASSLVLGVSTEAFF. CDR3 bases: TGTGCCAGCAGCTTAGTCTTAGGGGTAAGCACTGAAGCTTTCTTT. The chain links TRBV7-2 to TRBJ1-1, with D possibly being TRBD1 (5 bases). CDR3 length: 15 amino acids. Germline V gives CDR1 SGHTA, CDR2 FQGNSA. Trimming left V 1 base short and J 4 bases short, with 13 bases between.

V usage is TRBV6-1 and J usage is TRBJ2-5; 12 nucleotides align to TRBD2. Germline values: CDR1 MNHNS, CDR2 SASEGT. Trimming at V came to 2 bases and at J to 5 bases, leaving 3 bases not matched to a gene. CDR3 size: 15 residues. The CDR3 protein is CASSELAGGEETQYF. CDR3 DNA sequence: TGTGCCAGCAGTGAACTAGCGGGAGGGGAGGAGACCCAGTACTTC.

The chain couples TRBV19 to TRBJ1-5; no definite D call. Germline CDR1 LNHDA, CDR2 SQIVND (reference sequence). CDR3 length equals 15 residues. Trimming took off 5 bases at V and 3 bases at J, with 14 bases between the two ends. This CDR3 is CASSPRTGYNQPQHF. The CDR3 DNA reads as TGTGCCAGTAGTCCGCGGACGGGATACAATCAGCCCCAGCATTTT.